These T cell receptor beta chains were read from a single sample in a study of CD8 T cells in ankylosing spondylitis. One entry per CDR3 protein results from TCRdb running MiXCR on the 5' RACE reads. The sample gives 150,000 to 250,000 distinct CDR3 sequences, around 13% of which show up once; approximately 15% is in the top ten. Sequencing used blood, either unsorted or a sorted T cell fraction (not recorded which). All receptors come from a male donor with ankylosing spondylitis or in good health (not recorded which). The CDR3 runs from the conserved cysteine through the conserved F or W. Fields, in order: clone size, J gene, V gene, D gene, CDR3 protein, CDR3 DNA. A D gene is named only where the DNA matches it firmly. A row's size may be missing; if present it is once, few, many or a size class.

clone size: -
J gene: TRBJ2-1
V gene: TRBV12-3/TRBV12-4
D gene: -
CDR3 protein: CASSLGSEQFF
CDR3 DNA: TGTGCCAGCAGTTTAGGTAGCGAGCAGTTCTTC

clone size: medium-sized
J gene: TRBJ2-3
V gene: TRBV6-1
D gene: -
CDR3 protein: CATHRDIPDTQYF
CDR3 DNA: TGTGCCACACACCGGGACATTCCGGATACGCAGTATTTT

clone size: -
J gene: TRBJ2-1
V gene: TRBV12-3/TRBV12-4
D gene: -
CDR3 protein: CASSMDWGAVLF
CDR3 DNA: TGTGCCAGCAGTATGGACTGGGGAGCAGTGCTCTTC

clone size: -
J gene: TRBJ2-7
V gene: TRBV7-7
D gene: -
CDR3 protein: CASSLHQGNEQYF
CDR3 DNA: TGTGCCAGCAGCCTCCACCAGGGAAACGAGCAGTACTTC

clone size: few
J gene: TRBJ2-7
V gene: TRBV7-9
D gene: TRBD2
CDR3 protein: CASSLSGSDSYEQYF
CDR3 DNA: TGTGCCAGCAGCCTTAGCGGGAGTGACTCCTACGAGCAGTACTTC

clone size: -
J gene: TRBJ1-1
V gene: TRBV4-2
D gene: TRBD1
CDR3 protein: CASSQDGTGQGEAFF
CDR3 DNA: TGTGCCAGCAGCCAAGACGGGACAGGGCAGGGTGAAGCTTTCTTT

clone size: -
J gene: TRBJ2-1
V gene: TRBV6-4
D gene: -
CDR3 protein: CASSDFGGGEQFF
CDR3 DNA: TGTGCCAGCAGTGACTTCGGGGGCGGTGAGCAGTTCTTC

clone size: -
J gene: TRBJ2-7
V gene: TRBV20-1
D gene: TRBD1
CDR3 protein: CSARGRDRGYEQYF
CDR3 DNA: TGCAGTGCTAGAGGCCGGGACAGGGGGTACGAGCAGTACTTC

clone size: few
J gene: TRBJ2-1
V gene: TRBV12-3/TRBV12-4
D gene: -
CDR3 protein: CASTPGYREQFF
CDR3 DNA: TGTGCCAGCACCCCAGGGTACAGGGAGCAGTTCTTC

clone size: -
J gene: TRBJ2-1
V gene: TRBV5-4
D gene: TRBD2
CDR3 protein: CASSLELAGADGEQFF
CDR3 DNA: TGTGCCAGCAGCTTGGAACTAGCGGGAGCGGACGGGGAGCAGTTCTTC

clone size: -
J gene: TRBJ2-7
V gene: TRBV4-1
D gene: -
CDR3 protein: CASSQDRTESSYEQYF
CDR3 DNA: TGCGCCAGCAGCCAAGATAGGACGGAGAGCTCCTACGAGCAGTACTTC

clone size: -
J gene: TRBJ1-1
V gene: TRBV11-2
D gene: -
CDR3 protein: CASSLGEGMKTEAFF
CDR3 DNA: TGTGCCAGCAGCTTAGGAGAGGGGATGAAGACTGAAGCTTTCTTT

clone size: -
J gene: TRBJ2-5
V gene: TRBV7-9
D gene: -
CDR3 protein: CASSPRGIGQETQYF
CDR3 DNA: TGTGCCAGCAGTCCACGGGGGATAGGGCAAGAGACCCAGTACTTC

clone size: many
J gene: TRBJ2-7
V gene: TRBV7-9
D gene: -
CDR3 protein: CASSLTDSYEQYF
CDR3 DNA: TGTGCCAGCAGTTTAACGGATTCCTACGAGCAGTACTTC

clone size: few
J gene: TRBJ1-2
V gene: TRBV10-3
D gene: TRBD1
CDR3 protein: CATDRGTGGRGSNYGYTF
CDR3 DNA: TGTGCCACAGACAGGGGAACGGGCGGCCGGGGATCTAACTATGGCTACACCTTC

clone size: few
J gene: TRBJ2-1
V gene: TRBV4-1
D gene: TRBD2
CDR3 protein: CASSQPGLAGEQFF
CDR3 DNA: TGCGCCAGCAGCCAACCTGGACTAGCCGGTGAGCAGTTCTTC

clone size: -
J gene: TRBJ2-2
V gene: TRBV3-1
D gene: -
CDR3 protein: CASSQDPANTGELFF
CDR3 DNA: TGTGCCAGCAGCCAAGATCCCGCGAACACCGGGGAGCTGTTTTTT

clone size: -
J gene: TRBJ2-1
V gene: TRBV29-1
D gene: TRBD1
CDR3 protein: CSAQTGEGLNEQFF
CDR3 DNA: TGCAGCGCCCAGACAGGGGAAGGCCTCAATGAGCAGTTCTTC

clone size: -
J gene: TRBJ2-5
V gene: TRBV15
D gene: TRBD1
CDR3 protein: CATSRDWDSQETQYF
CDR3 DNA: TGTGCCACCAGCAGAGATTGGGACAGCCAAGAGACCCAGTACTTC

clone size: many
J gene: TRBJ2-2
V gene: TRBV27
D gene: -
CDR3 protein: CASSFNGAGELFF
CDR3 DNA: TGTGCCAGCAGTTTTAACGGTGCCGGGGAGCTGTTTTTT

clone size: few
J gene: TRBJ2-7
V gene: TRBV7-9
D gene: -
CDR3 protein: CASSPAEVTYEQYF
CDR3 DNA: TGTGCCAGCAGCCCCGCAGAGGTCACCTACGAGCAGTACTTC

clone size: -
J gene: TRBJ1-2
V gene: TRBV13
D gene: -
CDR3 protein: CASSLGQQEGYGYTF
CDR3 DNA: TGTGCCAGCAGCTTAGGCCAGCAGGAAGGCTATGGCTACACCTTC

clone size: few
J gene: TRBJ2-1
V gene: TRBV6-6
D gene: -
CDR3 protein: CASSYTGTNEQFF
CDR3 DNA: TGTGCCAGCAGTTACACAGGGACCAATGAGCAGTTCTTC

clone size: -
J gene: TRBJ2-1
V gene: TRBV12-3/TRBV12-4
D gene: -
CDR3 protein: CASSPQGGEQFF
CDR3 DNA: TGTGCCAGCAGCCCTCAGGGTGGCGAGCAGTTCTTC

clone size: many
J gene: TRBJ2-1
V gene: TRBV7-8
D gene: TRBD2
CDR3 protein: CASSELAGADNEQFF
CDR3 DNA: TGTGCCAGCAGCGAACTAGCGGGGGCCGACAATGAGCAGTTCTTC

clone size: few
J gene: TRBJ2-7
V gene: TRBV29-1
D gene: -
CDR3 protein: CSVQSGYEQYF
CDR3 DNA: TGCAGCGTCCAAAGCGGCTACGAGCAGTACTTC

clone size: many
J gene: TRBJ1-1
V gene: TRBV12-3/TRBV12-4
D gene: -
CDR3 protein: CASETDVNTEAFF
CDR3 DNA: TGTGCCAGTGAGACAGACGTTAACACTGAAGCTTTCTTT

clone size: once
J gene: TRBJ1-1
V gene: TRBV12-3/TRBV12-4
D gene: -
CDR3 protein: CASSFGPANTEAFF
CDR3 DNA: TGTGCCAGCAGTTTCGGACCGGCGAACACTGAAGCTTTCTTT

clone size: -
J gene: TRBJ2-7
V gene: TRBV9
D gene: -
CDR3 protein: CASSVGSSFYEQYF
CDR3 DNA: TGTGCCAGCAGCGTAGGAAGCAGCTTCTACGAGCAGTACTTC

clone size: few
J gene: TRBJ1-1
V gene: TRBV11-2
D gene: -
CDR3 protein: CASSLNSRNTEAFF
CDR3 DNA: TGTGCCAGCAGCTTGAACAGCAGGAACACTGAAGCTTTCTTT

clone size: few
J gene: TRBJ2-2
V gene: TRBV19
D gene: TRBD1
CDR3 protein: CASSPGQGYTGELFF
CDR3 DNA: TGTGCCAGTAGTCCCGGACAGGGGTACACCGGGGAGCTGTTTTTT

clone size: few
J gene: TRBJ2-7
V gene: TRBV27
D gene: -
CDR3 protein: CASSLTGQYSYEQYF
CDR3 DNA: TGTGCCAGCTCCCTCACCGGACAGTACTCCTACGAGCAGTACTTC

clone size: many
J gene: TRBJ2-1
V gene: TRBV6-4
D gene: -
CDR3 protein: CASSDSTGSSYNEQFF
CDR3 DNA: TGTGCCAGCAGTGACTCGACCGGGAGCTCCTACAATGAGCAGTTCTTC

clone size: -
J gene: TRBJ2-7
V gene: TRBV9
D gene: -
CDR3 protein: CASSVDSEGYYEQYF
CDR3 DNA: TGTGCCAGCAGCGTAGATAGTGAGGGGTACTACGAGCAGTACTTC

clone size: -
J gene: TRBJ1-2
V gene: TRBV27
D gene: -
CDR3 protein: CASSPWDGGRDGYTF
CDR3 DNA: TGTGCCAGCAGTCCGTGGGACGGGGGGAGGGATGGCTACACCTTC

clone size: many
J gene: TRBJ2-7
V gene: TRBV12-3/TRBV12-4
D gene: -
CDR3 protein: CASSWGHPGEQYF
CDR3 DNA: TGTGCCAGCAGTTGGGGCCACCCCGGGGAGCAGTACTTC

clone size: few
J gene: TRBJ2-7
V gene: TRBV4-1
D gene: -
CDR3 protein: CASSQSGDYEQYF
CDR3 DNA: TGCGCCAGCAGCCAGTCCGGGGACTACGAGCAGTACTTC

clone size: few
J gene: TRBJ2-3
V gene: TRBV27
D gene: -
CDR3 protein: CASTFWGSTDTQYF
CDR3 DNA: TGTGCCAGCACCTTCTGGGGGTCGACAGATACGCAGTATTTT

clone size: -
J gene: TRBJ2-3
V gene: TRBV7-9
D gene: -
CDR3 protein: CASSPGAISTDTQYF
CDR3 DNA: TGTGCCAGCAGCCCCGGCGCGATTAGCACAGATACGCAGTATTTT

clone size: few
J gene: TRBJ2-3
V gene: TRBV4-1
D gene: -
CDR3 protein: CASSQVWTRTDTQYF
CDR3 DNA: TGCGCCAGCAGCCAAGTTTGGACGCGCACAGATACGCAGTATTTT

clone size: -
J gene: TRBJ1-1
V gene: TRBV27
D gene: -
CDR3 protein: CASSSIGTGTEAFF
CDR3 DNA: TGTGCCAGCAGTTCCATAGGAACGGGAACTGAAGCTTTCTTT

clone size: many
J gene: TRBJ2-1
V gene: TRBV5-1
D gene: -
CDR3 protein: CASSGGTSAYNEQFF
CDR3 DNA: TGCGCCAGCAGTGGCGGGACGTCTGCCTACAATGAGCAGTTCTTC

clone size: few
J gene: TRBJ2-7
V gene: TRBV28
D gene: -
CDR3 protein: CASSLKSPVFGGEQYF
CDR3 DNA: TGTGCCAGCAGTTTAAAGTCTCCGGTTTTCGGCGGGGAGCAGTACTTC

clone size: few
J gene: TRBJ1-1
V gene: TRBV2
D gene: TRBD1
CDR3 protein: CASPPTQTGEVDTEAFF
CDR3 DNA: TGTGCCAGCCCCCCAACCCAAACAGGGGAGGTCGACACTGAAGCTTTCTTT

clone size: few
J gene: TRBJ1-2
V gene: TRBV30
D gene: TRBD1
CDR3 protein: CAWSVSTGDGYTF
CDR3 DNA: TGTGCCTGGAGTGTCTCCACAGGGGATGGCTACACCTTC

clone size: -
J gene: TRBJ2-7
V gene: TRBV5-6
D gene: -
CDR3 protein: CASGSSEGSYEQYF
CDR3 DNA: TGTGCCAGCGGCTCTTCCGAGGGCTCCTACGAGCAGTACTTC

clone size: few
J gene: TRBJ2-3
V gene: TRBV30
D gene: -
CDR3 protein: CAWSGGFTSTDTQYF
CDR3 DNA: TGTGCCTGGAGTGGGGGCTTTACTAGCACAGATACGCAGTATTTT

clone size: many
J gene: TRBJ2-2
V gene: TRBV25-1
D gene: -
CDR3 protein: CASSPHRGTVNTGELFF
CDR3 DNA: TGTGCCAGCAGCCCGCATCGGGGGACAGTGAACACCGGGGAGCTGTTTTTT

clone size: few
J gene: TRBJ2-1
V gene: TRBV11-2
D gene: -
CDR3 protein: CASSPSKGVFYNEQFF
CDR3 DNA: TGTGCCAGCAGTCCATCCAAGGGTGTTTTCTACAATGAGCAGTTCTTC

clone size: many
J gene: TRBJ2-1
V gene: TRBV4-1
D gene: TRBD2
CDR3 protein: CASSPTGGYNEQFF
CDR3 DNA: TGCGCCAGCAGCCCGACCGGGGGGTACAATGAGCAGTTCTTC

clone size: -
J gene: TRBJ2-2
V gene: TRBV4-1
D gene: -
CDR3 protein: CASSQDFVTEGLNTGELFF
CDR3 DNA: TGCGCCAGCAGCCAAGATTTCGTCACAGAAGGACTGAACACCGGGGAGCTGTTTTTT